Listed below are T cell receptor beta chains from one sample, sequenced in a study of blood T cell repertoires in COVID-19. Repertoires were generated with immunoSEQ multiplex PCR, while TCRdb's copy carries only in-frame clones and drops some. Of around 200,000 clones detected, more than 70% appear once; the ten largest clones hold about 20%. Sample: peripheral blood. The receptors shown here come from a person between 70 and 80 years old with COVID-19, enrolled during active disease. CDR3s include the opening cysteine and the closing phenylalanine or tryptophan. Fields, in order: V gene, D gene, J gene, CDR3 DNA, CDR3 protein. The D gene is left open where the match is weak.

>TRBV5-4|NA|TRBJ2-7
TGTGCCAGCAGCTTAGTCGGCTCCTACGAGCAGTACTTC
CASSLVGSYEQYF
>TRBV28|TRBD1|TRBJ1-4
TGTGCCAGCATGATCGGGACAGGGGATGAAAAACTGTTTTTT
CASMIGTGDEKLFF
>TRBV7-2|NA|TRBJ2-3
TGTGCCAGCATAGGGAGATTGAGGACAGATACGCAGTATTTT
CASIGRLRTDTQYF
>TRBV12-3/TRBV12-4|NA|TRBJ2-1
TGTGCCAGCAGCTCGACAATGAATGAGCAGTTCTTC
CASSSTMNEQFF
>TRBV5-1|NA|TRBJ1-1
TGCGCCAGCAGCTTGGGGGGAGGCAGGGCGGATTCGGAAGCTTTCTTT
CASSLGGGRADSEAFF
>TRBV9|TRBD2|TRBJ2-3
TGTGCCAGCAGCGAGACTAGCGGGGGGTTGAATACGCAGTATTTT
CASSETSGGLNTQYF
>TRBV11-3|NA|TRBJ1-1
TGTGCCAGCAGCTTAACAGAATACACTGAAGCTTTCTTT
CASSLTEYTEAFF
>TRBV28|TRBD1|TRBJ1-4
TGTGCCAGCAGTCCGATTGGGACAGGATTAACTGAAAAACTGTTTTTT
CASSPIGTGLTEKLFF
>TRBV11-2|TRBD1|TRBJ2-3
TGTGCCAGCAGCTTCGAGGGGGCTTGGCTTACAGATACGCAGTATTTT
CASSFEGAWLTDTQYF
>TRBV11-3|NA|TRBJ2-2
TGTGCCAGCAGCTTACTAGCCGCCGGGGAGCTGTTTTTT
CASSLLAAGELFF